This T cell receptor (beta chain) stems from a study of T cells in localized non-small cell lung cancer. With 2 bases clipped from V and 7 bases from J, the junction kept 8 bases outside the gene matches. CDR3 length: 16 residues. Germline assignment: CDR1 GTSNPN and CDR2 SVGIG (reference sequence). TCRdb's copy holds only in-frame clones and misses some; the assay was immunoSEQ multiplex PCR. Of about 2,800 clones listed, approximately 23% are singletons. This clone was seen a single time. Its antigen is currently unknown. The study's findings and limits: Sequence data derive from only one tumor region, so heterogeneity remains possible. Higher blood T cell density went with longer overall survival.

Sequencing used normal lung tissue next to the tumor, obtained before any cancer treatment. This clonotype was obtained from a woman aged 35-70 years with stage I lung adenocarcinoma. The chain recombines TRBV30 with TRBJ2-1, with 13 bases identical to TRBD2. CDR3 DNA sequence: TGTGCCTGGAGTATCTTGCGGACTAGCGGGAGAAATGAGCAGTTCTTC. Translating gives CAWSILRTSGRNEQFF.